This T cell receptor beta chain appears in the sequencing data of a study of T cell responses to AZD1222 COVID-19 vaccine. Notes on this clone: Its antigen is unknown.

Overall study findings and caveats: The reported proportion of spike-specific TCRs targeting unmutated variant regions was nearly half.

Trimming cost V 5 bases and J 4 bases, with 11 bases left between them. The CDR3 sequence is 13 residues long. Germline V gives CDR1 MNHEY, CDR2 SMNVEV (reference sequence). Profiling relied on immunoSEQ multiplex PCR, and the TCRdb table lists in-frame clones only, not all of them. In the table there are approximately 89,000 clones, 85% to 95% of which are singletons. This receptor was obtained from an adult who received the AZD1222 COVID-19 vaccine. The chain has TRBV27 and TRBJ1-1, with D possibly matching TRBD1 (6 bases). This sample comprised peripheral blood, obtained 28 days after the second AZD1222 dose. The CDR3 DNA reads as TGTGCCAGCAGTACCGAGGGGGGCACTGAAGCTTTCTTT. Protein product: CASSTEGGTEAFF.